This record looks at one T cell receptor beta chain sequence and its context. Its antigen has not been determined. Base qualities are not at hand, and no much larger clone is one base apart. V loses 5 bases, J loses 3 bases, and the germline ends lie 13 bases apart. The CDR1 and CDR2 encoded by the germline V gene are KGHSH and LQKENI. The CDR3 goes from the cysteine to the phenylalanine over 14 residues. This entry keeps only the CDR3 DNA: 42 bases, framed from base 1. This sample is drawn from a study of blood T cell repertoires in COVID-19 (dated by TCRdb to 2019 to 2021). Regarding the research as a whole: Samples covering the acute and convalescent phases of COVID-19 were provided by collaborators in the United States, Italy and Spain. HLA class I and class II types, where available, came from metadata supplied by the sample provider rather than from assay-based typing. A de-identified subject ID, COVID-19 status, age in years and sex were almost always included in the sample metadata. The samples were drawn from the first 160 participants of the ongoing ImmuneRACE study and from 1,200 or so subjects provided by 6 global collaborators. The repertoires were released in a freely available public database meant as a resource for research on the immune response to SARS-CoV-2. Subjects who had been exposed to COVID-19, were actively infected with it, or had recovered from it provided the deeply sampled blood TCRbeta repertoires that made up the dataset. The material from the prospective study consisted of cDNA or gDNA derived from T cells, B-cell-depleted T cells, or PBMCs. Study-wide conclusions, independent of this receptor: Clinical and demographic metadata were provided uncurated, with the amount varying by source and participant.

Participants in the prospective study were aged about 18 to 95 years, lived in some 24 United States geographic areas, and enrolled through a virtual design. Cohort assignment in the prospective study relied on participant-reported clinical history from a screening survey and a study questionnaire. Exposed participants were defined as having been in contact with someone with a PCR-confirmed or clinician-diagnosed COVID-19 case within 2 weeks of study entry. In the prospective study, mobile phlebotomists collected whole blood, serum and a nasopharyngeal or oropharyngeal swab from each participant. Participants in the prospective study had the option to provide additional blood draws and questionnaires over an approximately 2-month period. Before DNA extraction, blood samples from the prospective study were shipped at room temperature or frozen. TCRbeta CDR3 regions were amplified from genomic DNA by means of the immunoSEQ Assay, a bias-controlled multiplex PCR. As for the original processing: Nucleated cell counts per sample were estimated from amplification of reference gene primers within the assay. To quantify the absolute abundance of each unique TCRbeta CDR3 rearrangement, sequence reads were collapsed and filtered. For each sample, productive Simpson clonality was calculated as the square root of Simpson's diversity index over productive rearrangements. Drawn from immuneACCESS, this table holds only the in-frame rearrangements with V and J called that TCRdb kept. Clones are partly lost; checked studies trace under half to an unresolved V gene and leave the rest unexplained. Clone size and the V and J calls come from that table; the DNA yielded D and trimming. This sample is represented by a few hundred thousand clones; 88% of them were singletons. Approximately 1% of the sample goes to the ten largest clones.

The clonotype comes from a woman aged 30 to 39 who had been exposed to COVID-19. The sequence joins TRBV18 to TRBJ1-1; the D gene assignment is ambiguous. Sequencing was carried out using PBMCs or T cells enriched from blood (not recorded which). The CDR3 protein: CASSLDSGYTEAFF. The sequenced DNA: TGTGCCAGCTCATTAGACTCGGGTTACACTGAAGCTTTCTTT.